Below, 27 T cell receptor beta chains from the same sample are listed, as sequenced in a study of blood T cell repertoires in COVID-19. TCRdb's copy holds only in-frame clones and misses some; the assay was immunoSEQ multiplex PCR. The sample contains about 190,000 clones, about nine tenths of which appear only once. Sample: peripheral blood. The receptors stem from a man in his forties or fifties with acute or convalescent COVID-19.

V and J are TRBV27 and TRBJ2-3; the match to TRBD2 covers 7 bases. Germline V gene sequence: CDR1 MNHEY, CDR2 SMNVEV (reference sequence). Germline trimming cut 8 bases from V and 3 bases from J; bases unmatched to any gene: 8. This CDR3 is built from 14 residues. The CDR3 spells CASQWTRGTDTQYF. DNA for the CDR3: TGTGCCAGCCAATGGACTAGAGGTACAGATACGCAGTATTTT.

The chain is built from TRBV7-2 and TRBJ2-7; TRBD1 aligns across 8 bases. The length of the CDR3 is 14 residues. Germline CDR1 and CDR2: SGHTA and FQGNSA. After removal of 3 bases from V and 3 bases from J, the junction contained 4 bases not matched to a gene. The CDR3 bases are TGTGCCAGCAGCTTCGACAGGGGAGACTACGAGCAGTACTTC. Translated, it gives CASSFDRGDYEQYF.

This sequence joins TRBV2 and TRBJ1-1; 7 bases fit TRBD1. V lost 6 bases, J lost 2 bases, and 9 bases stayed unmatched. Per the germline V gene, CDR1 is SNHLY and CDR2 is FYNNEI. The CDR3 is 15 residues long. This CDR3 is CASRRQGGGNTEAFF. CDR3 DNA: TGTGCCAGCAGAAGGCAGGGGGGAGGTAACACTGAAGCTTTCTTT.

Details on this clone: The junction differs from germline at one of its ends, possibly a read error. DNA for the CDR3: TGTGCCAGCAGCCCGGACAGGGAGCGGGACTTC. Residues: CASSPDRERDF. This rearrangement joins TRBV6-5 to TRBJ2-7, with TRBD1 matching over 8 bases. Germline V gives CDR1 MNHEY, CDR2 SVGAGI. The CDR3 contains 11 residues.

The V gene is TRBV28, the J gene TRBJ2-7; D remains unclear. Trimming took 3 bases from V and 9 from J, leaving 9 bases between them. Germline V gene lookup returns CDR1 MDHEN and CDR2 SYDVKM. The CDR3 loop spans 11 amino acids. The CDR3 DNA reads as TGTGCCAGCAGTTTCGCGTATGGGCAGTACTTC. Protein sequence: CASSFAYGQYF.

This chain uses TRBV4-1 with TRBJ1-1; TRBD1 matches at 10 bases. CDR1 and CDR2 (germline): MGHRA, YSYEKL. The V segment lost 5 bases and the J segment 0 bases; nucleotides outside the gene matches: 12. The length of the CDR3 is 18 residues. CDR3 bases: TGCGCCAGCAGCATTCGGGACAGGGGTTTCGCTATGAACACTGAAGCTTTCTTT. Translated, it gives CASSIRDRGFAMNTEAFF.

The rearrangement links TRBV11-2 to TRBJ1-1, with 7 bases lining up with TRBD1. CDR1 and CDR2 from the germline V gene are SGHAT and FQNNGV. The CDR3 is made up of 15 amino acids. The junction had 11 bases not matched to a gene; V was cut back by 5 bases and J by 5 bases. The CDR3 is CASSPRDRRLTEAFF. As DNA, the CDR3 is TGTGCCAGCAGCCCCCGGGACAGACGACTTACTGAAGCTTTCTTT.

V and J are TRBV5-4 and TRBJ1-2, with D perhaps matching TRBD1 (5 bases). V lost 0 bases to trimming and J lost 1 base, with 10 bases between them. The V gene's germline CDR1 is SGHNT and CDR2 YYREEE (reference sequence). This CDR3 has 15 amino acids. CDR3 region: CASSLEAGNNYGYTF. In nucleotides, the CDR3 is TGTGCCAGCAGCTTGGAGGCAGGGAATAACTATGGCTACACCTTC.

This sequence joins TRBV19 and TRBJ2-1; TRBD2 matches 11 bases. Germline V CDR1 and CDR2: LNHDA, SQIVND (reference sequence). Losses at the gene ends were 5 bases for V and 4 bases for J; bases not matched to a gene: 7. CDR3 length: 16 amino acids. CDR3 in amino acids: CASSSRLAGSYNEQFF. CDR3 DNA: TGTGCCAGTAGTTCTCGACTAGCGGGGTCATACAATGAGCAGTTCTTC.

This clone was recorded only once. The chain has TRBV2 and TRBJ1-5; D may be TRBD1 (6 bases). V was trimmed by 5 bases and J by 6 bases, leaving 20 bases between them. Looked up from germline, CDR1 is SNHLY and CDR2 is FYNNEI. The CDR3 is made up of 16 amino acids. CDR3 sequence reads: CASSYQQGRGGQPQHF. In nucleotides, the CDR3 is TGTGCCAGCAGTTACCAACAGGGTCGGGGGGGTCAGCCCCAGCATTTT.

The gene calls are TRBV2 and TRBJ2-1; 9 positions match TRBD1. The V and J ends lost 6 bases and 9 bases, in that order; junction bases with no gene match: 6. CDR3 size: 13 residues. The V gene's germline CDR1 is SNHLY and CDR2 FYNNEI. The DNA for the CDR3 is TGTGCCAGCAGGGGACAGGGAGTCGGTGAGCAGTTCTTC. Its translation is CASRGQGVGEQFF.

V is TRBV4-3 and J is TRBJ2-4; D may be TRBD2 (5 bases). Looked up from germline, CDR1 is LGHNA and CDR2 is YSLEER. Trimming left V 0 bases short and J 8 bases short, with 17 bases between. This CDR3 is built from 16 residues. In DNA form, the CDR3 reads TGCGCCAGCAGCCAAGAGATCGGGGTGCAGTGGGACATTCAGTACTTC. Amino acids: CASSQEIGVQWDIQYF.

V gene TRBV27 combines with J gene TRBJ2-7; a possible D gene is TRBD2 (5 bases). The CDR3 totals 12 residues. V shed 2 bases and J shed 7 bases, with 9 bases lying between them. Per germline, CDR1 MNHEY and CDR2 SMNVEV (reference sequence). CDR3 region: CASSLGPGEQYF. The CDR3 DNA sequence: TGTGCCAGCAGTTTAGGTCCGGGAGAGCAGTACTTC.

V usage is TRBV7-6 and J usage is TRBJ1-4; the match to TRBD1 covers 9 bases. The CDR3 loop spans 15 amino acids. Germline V gives CDR1 SGHVS, CDR2 FNYEAQ. J lost 8 bases, V lost 5 bases, and 9 bases had no gene match. CDR3 DNA sequence: TGTGCCAGCAGCCAAAACCGGGACAGGGCCGAAAAACTGTTTTTT. Its translation: CASSQNRDRAEKLFF.

The J gene is TRBJ1-1, the V gene TRBV6-2 or TRBV6-3; the match to TRBD1 covers 12 bases. J was trimmed by 5 bases and V by 0 bases; bases with no gene match: 16. The CDR3 is made up of 20 amino acids. The germline gives CDR1 MNHEY, CDR2 SVGEGT. CDR3 amino acids: CASSYSWGLGTGGAGTEAFF. CDR3 bases: TGTGCCAGCAGTTACTCCTGGGGGCTCGGGACAGGGGGCGCCGGGACTGAAGCTTTCTTT.

This clone appeared a few times. V usage is TRBV19 and J usage is TRBJ2-1; possibly TRBD1 for D (6 bases). The length of the CDR3 is 12 residues. Trimming cost V 7 bases and J 10 bases, with 14 bases left between them. Looked up from germline, CDR1 is LNHDA and CDR2 is SQIVND (reference sequence). CDR3 nucleotides: TGTGCCAGTACCTCTGGGGGCCGGGAGCAGTTCTTC. Protein product: CASTSGGREQFF.

The chain is built from TRBV6-6 and TRBJ2-3; 10 bases line up with TRBD1. Looked up from germline, CDR1 is MNHNY and CDR2 is SVGAGI (reference sequence). This CDR3 region has 16 residues. The junction had 9 bases not matched to a gene; V was cut back by 2 bases and J by 7 bases. CDR3 sequence reads: CASSYAPGTGANTQYF. For the CDR3, the DNA is TGTGCCAGCAGTTACGCCCCCGGGACAGGGGCGAATACGCAGTATTTT.

The J gene is TRBJ1-1, the V gene TRBV5-4; D not certain. The V end lost 2 bases, the J end lost 6 bases, and 11 bases lay between the germline ends. Germline values: CDR1 SGHNT, CDR2 YYREEE (reference sequence). The CDR3 totals 13 residues. The CDR3 spells CASSFTPTPEAFF. CDR3 DNA sequence: TGTGCCAGCAGCTTTACCCCGACTCCTGAAGCTTTCTTT.

This sequence joins TRBV19 and TRBJ1-2, with 11 bases matching TRBD1. This CDR3 has 17 residues. The ends lost 2 bases at V and 2 bases at J; junction bases unmatched: 7. CDR1 is LNHDA and CDR2 is SQIVND in the germline V gene (reference sequence). The CDR3 spells CASSISRTGGTNYGYTF. Written as DNA, the CDR3 is TGTGCCAGTAGTATATCCAGGACAGGGGGCACAAACTATGGCTACACCTTC. The full variable domain, in which reference TRBV19 and TRBJ1-2 provide the parts outside the CDR3, is DGGITQSPKYLFRKEGQNVTLSCEQNLNHDAMYWYRQDPGQGLRLIYYSQIVNDFQKGDIAEGYSVSREKKESFPLTVTSAQKNPTAFYLCASSISRTGGTNYGYTFGSGTRLTVV.

The chain couples TRBV23-1 to TRBJ2-7, with TRBD1 matching 9 bases. TRBV23-1 is an ORF, with its function uncertain. With V trimmed by 3 bases and J by 6 bases, 6 bases remained unmatched. The CDR3 consists of 14 residues. The CDR3 spells CASSQAGTGLEQYF. The CDR3 bases are TGCGCCAGCAGTCAGGCCGGGACAGGGCTCGAGCAGTACTTC.

The chain carries TRBV19 and TRBJ2-1, with a weak D call TRBD2 (6 bases). Germline assignment: CDR1 LNHDA and CDR2 SQIVND (reference sequence). V lost 1 base and J 6 bases, leaving 13 bases between the germline ends. There are 15 residues in the CDR3. The CDR3 loop is CASSIGSLGGNEQFF. DNA of the CDR3: TGTGCCAGTAGTATAGGAAGTCTGGGGGGCAATGAGCAGTTCTTC.

The V and J genes are TRBV6-6 and TRBJ2-7; tentative D call: TRBD2 (6 bases). This CDR3 is built from 15 residues. CDR1 MNHNY and CDR2 SVGAGI come from the germline V gene (reference sequence). The V end was cut by 2 bases, the J end by 5 bases, with 16 bases between. CDR3 protein: CASSYGGAGGNEQYF. Here the CDR3 DNA reads TGTGCCAGCAGTTACGGCGGGGCCGGAGGGAACGAGCAGTACTTC.

V usage is TRBV14 and J usage is TRBJ2-1, with no clear D. The germline V gene has CDR1 SGHDN and CDR2 FVKESK. Trimming stripped 1 base from V and 10 bases from J, with 11 bases between. The CDR3 has 13 residues. In DNA form, the CDR3 reads TGTGCCAGCAGCCAAGTGGGCAGGCAAGAGCAGTTCTTC. Protein sequence: CASSQVGRQEQFF.

V gene TRBV5-3 combines with J gene TRBJ2-5; 8 nucleotides agree with TRBD2. TRBV5-3 is designated an ORF whose function remains uncertain. CDR3 length equals 18 residues. J was trimmed by 3 bases and V by 1 base; bases with no gene match: 14. Here the CDR3 DNA reads TGTGCCAGAAGCTTGCCCAGCGGGGGCGTCCTGATCAAAGAGACCCAGTACTTC. Residues: CARSLPSGGVLIKETQYF.

The V gene is TRBV30, the J gene TRBJ1-3, with 9 bases that match TRBD1. The CDR3 sequence is 15 residues long. The junction had 5 bases not matched to a gene; V was cut back by 3 bases and J by 2 bases. Germline loops: CDR1 GTSNPN, CDR2 SVGIG (reference sequence). The CDR3 spells CAWRLTGGTGNTIYF. Here the CDR3 DNA reads TGTGCCTGGAGGTTGACAGGGGGGACTGGAAACACCATATATTTT.

This chain joins TRBV10-3 and TRBJ1-5; the D is unclear. CDR3 size: 13 residues. Germline V gene lookup returns CDR1 ENHRY and CDR2 SYGVKD. Trimming removed 4 bases at V and 6 bases at J, with 10 bases between. CDR3 in amino acids: CAISGEGGQPQHF. The DNA for the CDR3 is TGTGCCATCAGTGGCGAGGGCGGTCAGCCCCAGCATTTT.

The genes are TRBV5-1 and TRBJ1-2, with D possibly being TRBD1 (5 bases). Trimming pared 2 bases from V and 7 bases from J, leaving 21 bases between. This CDR3 has 16 residues. Germline V gene data show CDR1 as SGHRS and CDR2 as YFSETQ. The CDR3 spells CASSLSTGGSNFGYTF. The CDR3 DNA reads as TGCGCCAGCAGCTTAAGTACGGGGGGGTCCAATTTTGGCTACACCTTC.